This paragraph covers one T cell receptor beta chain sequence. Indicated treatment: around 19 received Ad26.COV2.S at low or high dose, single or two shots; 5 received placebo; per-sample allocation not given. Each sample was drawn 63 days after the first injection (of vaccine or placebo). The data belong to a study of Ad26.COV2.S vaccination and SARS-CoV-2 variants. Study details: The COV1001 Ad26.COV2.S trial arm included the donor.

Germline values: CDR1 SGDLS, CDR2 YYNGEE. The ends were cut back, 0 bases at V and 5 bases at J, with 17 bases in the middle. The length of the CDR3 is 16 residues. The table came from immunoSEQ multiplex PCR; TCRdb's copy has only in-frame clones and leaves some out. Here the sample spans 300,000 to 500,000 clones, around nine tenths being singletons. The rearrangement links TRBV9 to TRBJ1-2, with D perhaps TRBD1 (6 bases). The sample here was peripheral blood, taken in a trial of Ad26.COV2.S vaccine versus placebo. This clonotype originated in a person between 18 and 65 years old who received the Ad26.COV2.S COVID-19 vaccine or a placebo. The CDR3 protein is CASSVGPGQSRYGYTF. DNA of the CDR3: TGTGCCAGCAGCGTAGGTCCGGGACAAAGCCGGTATGGCTACACCTTC. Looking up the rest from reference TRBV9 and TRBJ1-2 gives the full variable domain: DSGVTQTPKHLITATGQRVTLRCSPRSGDLSVYWYQQSLDQGLQFLIQYYNGEERAKGNILERFSAQQFPDLHSELNLSSLELGDSALYFCASSVGPGQSRYGYTFGSGTRLTVV.